Listed below are T cell receptor beta chains from one sample, sequenced in a study of graft-versus-host responses after intestinal transplantation. The repertoire was sequenced with immunoSEQ multiplex PCR; TCRdb's copy has only in-frame clones and lacks some. The table lists over 65,000 clones, roughly 90% of them singletons. No antigens are known for them. Sample: unstimulated CD8+ T cells sorted from spleen or lymph node cells, taken before transplant. The origin of the receptors is a human donor who was the organ donor for an intestinal transplant. CDR3s include the opening cysteine and the closing phenylalanine or tryptophan. The D gene is left open where the match is weak. Part of the rows lack a size; the others show once, few, many or a class for expanded clones.

TRBJ2-7,.,TRBD2,TRBV6-5,TGTGCCAGCAGTTTAAGCGGGGGGAGCTCCTACGAGCAGTACTTC,CASSLSGGSSYEQYF
TRBJ1-1,.,.,TRBV5-1,TGCGCCAGCAGCTTGGGCCAGGGTCTCACTGAAGCTTTCTTT,CASSLGQGLTEAFF
TRBJ1-3,few,TRBD1,TRBV27,TGTGCCAGCAGTGTCACAGGGGCCTCTGGAAACACCATATATTTT,CASSVTGASGNTIYF
TRBJ2-5,.,.,TRBV27,TGTGCCAGCAGTTTAATGGCCGGTCAAGAGACCCAGTACTTC,CASSLMAGQETQYF
TRBJ1-1,.,TRBD1,TRBV7-6,TGTGCCAGCAGCGCTATAGGACAGGGGGCGCGGAACACTGAAGCTTTCTTT,CASSAIGQGARNTEAFF
TRBJ2-2,.,.,TRBV30,TGTGCCTGGAGTGTATCTCCCGTGCGGGAGCTGTTTTTT,CAWSVSPVRELFF
TRBJ1-1,.,.,TRBV6-1,TGTGCCAGCAGCCCCTCCGGGAGCACTGAAGCTTTCTTT,CASSPSGSTEAFF
TRBJ1-1,.,.,TRBV9,TGTGCCAGCAGCCCCGCGGGCTGGGGGGAGACTGAAGCTTTCTTT,CASSPAGWGETEAFF
TRBJ2-7,.,.,TRBV6-4,TGTGCCAGCAGTGTCCTCTACGAGCAGTACTTC,CASSVLYEQYF
TRBJ2-1,.,.,TRBV5-5,TGTGCCAGCAGCCCCTGGAGGAGCTCCTACAATGAGCAGTTCTTC,CASSPWRSSYNEQFF
TRBJ1-2,.,.,TRBV5-4,TGTGCCAGCACGTCAGGGAGCTATGGCTACACCTTC,CASTSGSYGYTF
TRBJ1-1,few,.,TRBV10-2,TGCGCCACCGCAAGGGCGAGGTTGGACAGAAGGAACACTGAAGCTTTCTTT,CATARARLDRRNTEAFF
TRBJ2-3,.,TRBD2,TRBV5-1,TGCGCCAGCAGCCTAGGGACTAGCTTTTTCGATACGCAGTATTTT,CASSLGTSFFDTQYF
TRBJ2-7,.,TRBD1,TRBV29-1,TGCAGCGTTTCTGGGACAGATGGGTACGAGCAGTACTTC,CSVSGTDGYEQYF
TRBJ2-7,.,TRBD1,TRBV5-6,TGTGCCAGCAGCTTGGAATGGGTTGGGACAGGGAACTCCTACGAGCAGTACTTC,CASSLEWVGTGNSYEQYF
TRBJ2-3,.,.,TRBV4-2,TGTGCCAGCAGCCAAGATCGGCCGAGCACAGATACGCAGTATTTT,CASSQDRPSTDTQYF
TRBJ2-7,.,.,TRBV5-1,TGCGCCAGCAGCTTGGGGGTGGGCGAGCAGTACTTC,CASSLGVGEQYF
TRBJ2-2,.,TRBD2,TRBV10-1,TGCGCCAGCAGCAGCGGGGTTAACACCGGGGAGCTGTTTTTT,CASSSGVNTGELFF
TRBJ2-1,.,.,TRBV9,TGTGCCAGCAGCCCGGTAGGGGGTTCCCGGGATGAGCAGTTCTTC,CASSPVGGSRDEQFF
TRBJ2-1,.,TRBD2,TRBV7-8,TGTGCCAGCAGCTTAGTGGGATTAGCGGGGAACAATGAGCAGTTCTTC,CASSLVGLAGNNEQFF
TRBJ1-5,once,.,TRBV19,TGTGCCAGTAGTATCAGCAATCAGCCCCAGCATTTT,CASSISNQPQHF
TRBJ2-4,.,TRBD1,TRBV5-4,TGTGCCAGCAGCCCCCCAGGGGGTGGAAACATTCAGTACTTC,CASSPPGGGNIQYF
TRBJ2-7,.,TRBD1,TRBV5-4,TGTGCCAGCAGCGCGGCCACAGGGGTCTCCTACGAGCAGTACTTC,CASSAATGVSYEQYF
TRBJ1-2,.,.,TRBV10-1,TGCGCCAGCAGTGAGTCGCTGAACTATGGCTACACCTTC,CASSESLNYGYTF